This TCR beta chain was retrieved from a study of tumor and adjacent non-tumor tissue in lung cancer. As for the study in general: Patients comprised roughly 12 adenocarcinoma, 2 squamous cell carcinoma and 1 small cell lung cancer. Stage I to III disease affected some 11 men and roughly five women aged about 31 to 85. The study's findings and limits: Significantly higher TCR diversity was found in tumor than normal lung. Top 100 clones took a larger repertoire share in normal lung.

This sample's RNA came from whole unsorted tissue. More than 3 cm separated this lung sample from the edge of the tumor. CDR1 MNHEY and CDR2 SVGAGI come from the germline V gene. This CDR3 region has 15 residues. As to this clonotype: Its antigen is still unknown. One junction end disagrees with the germline gene, perhaps due to a read error.

Three rounds of nested PCR, following a modified ARM-PCR protocol, produced the TCRbeta library. MiXCR, applied by TCRdb to the multiplex PCR reads, yields one record per CDR3 protein. The repertoire consists of 98,000 or so distinct CDR3 sequences, with 80% occurring once and the leading ten covering about 29%. Sequences were obtained from distant non-tumor lung tissue. This TCR was sampled from a man aged 60-69 years with small cell lung cancer. This chain links TRBV6-5 with TRBJ2-2; no definite D call. CDR3 sequence reads: CVSSTSDAITGELFF. The CDR3 DNA reads as TGCGTCAGCAGTACCTCGGACGCGATCACCGGGGAGCTGTTTTTT.